Each of the 9 T cell receptor beta chains below was sequenced from the same sample in a study of blood T cell repertoires in COVID-19. Some clones are missing from TCRdb's copy, which holds only in-frame ones; the method was immunoSEQ multiplex PCR. The sample shows 380,000 or so clones, around 84% of them seen only once. Sequenced input: peripheral blood. Every receptor here comes from a human donor with acute or convalescent COVID-19. The donor label of this sample is uncertain.

The CDR3 DNA is TGTGCCAGCTGCACTCAGGGGCCCAACTACAATGAGCAGTTCTTC. It yields the protein CASCTQGPNYNEQFF. This chain links TRBV28 with TRBJ2-1; perhaps TRBD1 as D (6 bases). This CDR3 has 15 amino acids. CDR1 is MDHEN and CDR2 is SYDVKM in the germline V gene. V lost 8 bases, J lost 3 bases, and 17 bases lay in between. The full variable domain, in which reference TRBV28 and TRBJ2-1 provide the parts outside the CDR3, is DVKVTQSSRYLVKRTGEKVFLECVQDMDHENMFWYRQDPGLGLRLIYFSYDVKMKEKGDIPEGYSVSREKKERFSLILESASTNQTSMYLCASCTQGPNYNEQFFGPGTRLTVL.

This chain joins TRBV5-1 and TRBJ1-1; 8 bases agree with TRBD1. J gave up 4 bases and V 4 bases, and 6 bases lay outside the gene matches. Germline CDR1 reads SGHRS; CDR2 reads YFSETQ. This CDR3 comprises 14 residues. The CDR3 loop is CASSISGGGTEAFF. Here the CDR3 DNA reads TGCGCCAGCAGCATCTCAGGGGGCGGCACTGAAGCTTTCTTT.

This clone was recorded a few times. The V gene is TRBV18, the J gene TRBJ1-1; no firm D call. Per the germline V gene, CDR1 is KGHSH and CDR2 is LQKENI. V was trimmed by 3 bases and J by 0 bases, leaving 5 bases between them. The CDR3 covers 13 residues. The CDR3 is CASSPQMNTEAFF. In DNA, the CDR3 is TGTGCCAGCTCACCCCAGATGAACACTGAAGCTTTCTTT.

The chain links TRBV5-1 to TRBJ2-7; 7 bases map to TRBD2. Per germline, CDR1 SGHRS and CDR2 YFSETQ. Germline trimming cut 1 base from V and 3 bases from J; bases unmatched to any gene: 13. The CDR3 runs to 17 residues. CDR3 region: CASSLWGTRESNYEQYF. Written as DNA, the CDR3 is TGCGCCAGCAGCTTGTGGGGGACGCGGGAGTCAAACTACGAGCAGTACTTC.

The chain carries TRBV5-6 and TRBJ1-3, with TRBD1 matching over 9 bases. The germline gives CDR1 SGHDT, CDR2 YYEEEE. Unmatched junction bases numbered 4, after V lost 5 bases and J lost 1 base. The CDR3 totals 15 residues. The CDR3 reads CASSYDRGSGNTIYF. In nucleotides, the CDR3 is TGTGCCAGCAGTTATGACAGGGGGTCTGGAAACACCATATATTTT. Full variable domain (rest looked up from reference TRBV5-6 and TRBJ1-3): DAGVTQSPTHLIKTRGQQVTLRCSPKSGHDTVSWYQQALGQGPQFIFQYYEEEERQRGNFPDRFSGHQFPNYSSELNVNALLLGDSALYLCASSYDRGSGNTIYFGEGSWLTVV.

The chain combines TRBV29-1 with TRBJ1-1; the D gene is possibly TRBD1 (5 bases). There are 14 residues in the CDR3. Germline V gene sequence: CDR1 SQVTM, CDR2 ANQGSEA. V was shortened by 6 bases and J by 0 bases, with 14 bases between the two germline ends. The CDR3 region is CSVHSRALNTEAFF. CDR3 in DNA: TGCAGCGTACATTCCAGGGCTCTGAACACTGAAGCTTTCTTT.

The chain joins TRBV19 to TRBJ2-7; 7 bases fit TRBD1. This CDR3 has 14 residues. The germline gives CDR1 LNHDA, CDR2 SQIVND (reference sequence). The V segment lost 2 bases and the J segment 2 bases; nucleotides outside the gene matches: 3. The CDR3 region is CASSILGQAYEQYF. In DNA form, the CDR3 reads TGTGCCAGTAGTATACTAGGACAGGCCTACGAGCAGTACTTC.

This clone has a handful of counts. V gene TRBV2 combines with J gene TRBJ2-3, with D perhaps matching TRBD2 (6 bases). CDR1 SNHLY and CDR2 FYNNEI come from the germline V gene. Trimming stripped 7 bases from V and 0 bases from J, with 17 bases between. The CDR3 totals 16 residues. The CDR3 spells CASNEQGGTSTDTQYF. DNA for the CDR3: TGTGCCAGCAATGAGCAGGGTGGGACTAGCACAGATACGCAGTATTTT.

The chain combines TRBV9 with TRBJ2-1, with a possible D match to TRBD1 (8 bases). V was pared by 3 bases and J by 4 bases, with 26 bases between. CDR1 SGDLS and CDR2 YYNGEE come from the germline V gene. The CDR3 contains 19 residues. CDR3 loop: CASSAGQGWASGKYNEQFF. The CDR3 DNA is TGTGCCAGCAGCGCAGGACAGGGATGGGCTAGCGGTAAATACAATGAGCAGTTCTTC.